The rows below give T cell receptor beta chains drawn from one sample of a study of glioma-infiltrating T cells after dendritic cell vaccination. The data were produced by immunoSEQ multiplex PCR, yet TCRdb's version contains in-frame clones alone and is incomplete. In the table there are approximately 85,000 clones, 85% of which are singletons. The input for sequencing was blood, taken after dendritic cell vaccination. The receptor set was obtained from a human donor with glioblastoma. The CDR3 runs from the conserved cysteine through the conserved F or W. The D gene is left open where the match is weak. Rows give clone size only sometimes, using once, few, many, or a class for an expanded clone.

clone_size j_call d_call v_call cdr3_aa cdr3_nt
NA TRBJ1-1 NA TRBV9 CASSGREGTEAFF TGTGCCAGCAGCGGGAGGGAGGGGACTGAAGCTTTCTTT
NA TRBJ2-7 TRBD1 TRBV7-9 CASSGTGRAYEQYF TGTGCCAGCAGCGGGACAGGGCGAGCCTACGAGCAGTACTTC
NA TRBJ1-5 NA TRBV2 CASSLRGPQHF TGTGCCAGCAGCTTACGGGGGCCCCAGCATTTT
NA TRBJ2-7 NA TRBV18 CASSPPGAYEQYF TGTGCCAGCTCACCACCTGGAGCCTACGAGCAGTACTTC
NA TRBJ1-1 NA TRBV5-1 CASSLAEDTEAFF TGCGCCAGCAGCTTGGCCGAGGACACTGAAGCTTTCTTT
few TRBJ1-1 NA TRBV9 CASSVEGVRITEAFF TGTGCCAGCAGCGTCGAAGGGGTTAGGATCACTGAAGCTTTCTTT
NA TRBJ1-1 TRBD1 TRBV9 CASSVGQGNTEAFF TGTGCCAGCAGCGTCGGACAGGGAAACACTGAAGCTTTCTTT
once TRBJ1-3 NA TRBV7-2 CASSLSDSSGNTIYF TGTGCCAGCAGCTTAAGCGACAGCTCTGGAAACACCATATATTTT
NA TRBJ1-6 TRBD1 TRBV5-1 CASSLPGQGFVSPLHF TGCGCCAGCAGCCTACCGGGACAGGGGTTTGTGTCACCCCTCCACTTT
NA TRBJ2-1 TRBD2 TRBV6-6 CASSYTTSGEQFF TGTGCCAGCAGTTACACAACTAGCGGTGAGCAGTTCTTC
NA TRBJ2-7 TRBD1 TRBV27 CASSYRGTYEQYF TGTGCCAGCAGCTACAGGGGCACCTACGAGCAGTACTTC
NA TRBJ1-3 TRBD1 TRBV9 CASSVGTGGGNTIYF TGTGCCAGCAGCGTAGGTACAGGGGGCGGAAACACCATATATTTT
NA TRBJ1-4 TRBD1 TRBV19 CASKYGQGEKLFF TGTGCCAGCAAATACGGACAGGGTGAAAAACTGTTTTTT
NA TRBJ2-5 TRBD1 TRBV19 CASSQGGTGGQETQYF TGTGCCAGTAGTCAGGGCGGGACAGGGGGCCAAGAGACCCAGTACTTC
NA TRBJ2-7 TRBD1 TRBV15 CATSLEGTGGYSEQYF TGTGCCACCAGCCTAGAGGGGACAGGGGGGTACTCCGAGCAGTACTTC
NA TRBJ2-4 NA TRBV4-3 CASSRAGTPGSMRRQYF TGCGCCAGCAGCCGAGCCGGGACACCGGGATCGATGCGCCGTCAGTACTTC
once TRBJ2-7 TRBD2 TRBV7-3 CASSLGGGREQYF TGTGCCAGCAGCTTAGGGGGAGGGCGCGAGCAGTACTTC
NA TRBJ1-2 TRBD1 TRBV6-1 CASSPGQGGYGYTF TGTGCCAGCAGTCCGGGACAGGGAGGCTATGGCTACACCTTC
NA TRBJ1-2 NA TRBV5-1 CASSLGGLDGYTF TGCGCCAGCTCCTTAGGGGGTTTGGATGGCTACACCTTC
few TRBJ2-3 NA TRBV6-5 CASSYSGTSTDTQYF TGTGCCAGCAGTTACTCCGGGACTAGCACAGATACGCAGTATTTT
NA TRBJ1-1 TRBD1 TRBV2 CASQRTGKNTEAFF TGTGCCAGCCAAAGGACAGGCAAAAACACTGAAGCTTTCTTT
NA TRBJ2-1 TRBD2 TRBV9 CASSVEDMGGGANEQFF TGTGCCAGCAGCGTAGAGGATATGGGCGGGGGGGCAAATGAGCAGTTCTTC
NA TRBJ1-4 NA TRBV9 CASSATDNEKLFF TGTGCCAGCAGCGCGACAGATAATGAAAAACTGTTTTTT
NA TRBJ2-1 TRBD2 TRBV19 CASSRTSGSIYNEQFF TGTGCCAGCTCCCGGACTAGCGGGAGTATCTACAATGAGCAGTTCTTC
NA TRBJ1-2 NA TRBV27 CASSLSGVANYGYTF TGTGCCAGCAGTTTATCAGGGGTTGCTAACTATGGCTACACCTTC
few TRBJ1-2 NA TRBV7-3 CASSRVTGDNYGYTF TGTGCCAGCAGCCGCGTGACGGGAGATAACTATGGCTACACCTTC